This T cell receptor (beta chain) was documented in a study of radiation and T cells in renal cell carcinoma. Study results and caveats: In blood, top tumor clones expanded by 2 weeks, shrinking by 4.

Points on this clone: Its antigen is currently unknown.

Time point here: blood 4 weeks post-SBRT, at nephrectomy. The treatment was: 15 Gy SBRT to primary tumor, nephrectomy 4 weeks later. Nephrectomy followed 15 Gy stereotactic body radiation by 4 weeks. The table came from immunoSEQ multiplex PCR; TCRdb's copy has only in-frame clones and leaves some out. The sample holds around 180,000 clones, about 87% seen once. CDR1 is SGHTA, CDR2 FQGTGA, per germline. The CDR3 contains 16 residues. The V segment lost 5 bases and the J segment 1 base; nucleotides outside the gene matches: 8. This rearrangement joins TRBV7-3 to TRBJ2-1, with 7 bases that match TRBD2. The sequencing here drew on blood, taken from a patient whose treatment included radiotherapy and nephrectomy. This sequence originates from a woman between 45 and 65 years old with renal cell carcinoma. DNA of the CDR3: TGTGCCAGCAGCGCCCAGGGAGGGGTTTCCTACAATGAGCAGTTCTTC. Its protein is CASSAQGGVSYNEQFF.